This TCR beta chain stems from a study of T-cell memory formation after mild COVID-19. Study conclusions and caveats: Still unconfirmed is whether the second-wave clones peaking on day 37 recognized SARS-CoV-2. Those CD4+ clones that contracted were mainly in CM and EM (CD8+ ones in EMRA). Contracting clones, day 15 to 85, had balanced CD4/CD8, and later expanders favored CD4+.

On this clonotype: The antigen remains undetermined.

TCRdb analysed the 5' RACE reads with MiXCR anew, one entry per CDR3 protein. Among 250,000 to 350,000 distinct CDR3 sequences listed, about 16% were seen once. V was pared by 2 bases and J by 2 bases, with 1 base of the junction left unmatched. Germline CDR1 is MNHEY and CDR2 is SVGAGI. This CDR3 comprises 14 residues. The chain employs TRBV6-5 and TRBJ1-2; 8 positions agree with TRBD1. The sequencing sample was made of PBMCs or a T cell subset sorted from them (not recorded which). The clonotype was recovered from a man younger than 35 who had mild COVID-19 (a few samples of this study predate the infection). Cell type and time point are not known. Written as DNA, the CDR3 is TGTGCCAGCAGTTACCGGACAGGGAACTATGGCTACACCTTC. Protein: CASSYRTGNYGYTF.